A selection of T cell receptor beta chains follows, all from one sample in a study of CD8 T cells in seronegative destructive rheumatoid arthritis. Repertoires were generated with immunoSEQ multiplex PCR, while TCRdb's copy carries only in-frame clones and drops some. Seen here are 10,000 to 15,000 clones, roughly four fifths observed once, and the top ten hold around 28%. What was sequenced was CD8+ T cells from blood. These receptor sequences come from a woman aged 30 to 49 with seronegative destructive rheumatoid arthritis. The CDR3 runs from the conserved cysteine through the conserved F or W. The D gene is left open where the match is weak. The size field is filled for only some rows; it gives once, few, many or a size class.

NA	TRBJ1-1	TRBV28	NA	CASSLYYREAFF	TGTGCCAGCAGTTTATACTACAGGGAGGCTTTCTTT
few	TRBJ1-5	TRBV4-1	NA	CASSEVQGQPQHF	TGCGCCAGCAGCGAAGTCCAGGGGCAGCCCCAGCATTTT
NA	TRBJ2-7	TRBV6-5	NA	CASSYSGGTYEQYF	TGTGCCAGCAGTTACTCGGGGGGTACATACGAGCAGTACTTC
NA	TRBJ2-1	TRBV7-3	NA	CASSLSAVNEQFF	TGTGCCAGCAGCTTATCAGCGGTCAATGAGCAGTTCTTC
few	TRBJ1-5	TRBV4-1	NA	CASSQVPRKYSNQPQHF	TGCGCCAGCAGCCAAGTTCCCAGGAAGTATAGCAATCAGCCCCAGCATTTT
NA	TRBJ1-1	TRBV6-5	NA	CASTPRENTEAFF	TGTGCCAGCACCCCCAGGGAGAACACTGAAGCTTTCTTT
NA	TRBJ1-6	TRBV9	TRBD1	CASSPGTGNSPLHF	TGTGCCAGCAGCCCCGGGACAGGGAATTCACCCCTCCACTTT
NA	TRBJ1-2	TRBV18	NA	CASSPWGEEDGYTF	TGTGCCAGCTCCCCCTGGGGGGAAGAAGATGGCTACACCTTC
NA	TRBJ1-1	TRBV2	TRBD1	CASLGQEVEAFF	TGTGCCAGCCTGGGACAGGAAGTTGAAGCTTTCTTT
few	TRBJ1-1	TRBV7-9	TRBD1	CASSLSGQVAEAFF	TGTGCCAGCAGCTTATCGGGACAGGTCGCTGAAGCTTTCTTT
NA	TRBJ1-1	TRBV6-5	NA	CASSSTDRMNTEAFF	TGTGCCAGCAGTTCGACAGATAGAATGAACACTGAAGCTTTCTTT
medium-sized	TRBJ2-1	TRBV5-5	NA	CASSPGSGINEQFF	TGTGCCAGCAGCCCGGGTTCGGGGATCAATGAGCAGTTCTTC
NA	TRBJ2-1	TRBV5-5	NA	CASSFFDNEQFF	TGTGCCAGCAGCTTTTTCGACAATGAGCAGTTCTTC
NA	TRBJ2-3	TRBV7-3	NA	CASSLMGAGDTQYF	TGTGCCAGCAGCTTAATGGGGGCCGGAGATACGCAGTATTTT
NA	TRBJ1-4	TRBV28	NA	CASSGIRELNEKLFF	TGTGCCAGCAGTGGGATCCGGGAGTTAAATGAAAAACTGTTTTTT
NA	TRBJ2-3	TRBV19	NA	CASSGNGDTQYF	TGTGCCAGTTCGGGTAACGGCGATACGCAGTATTTT
few	TRBJ1-2	TRBV10-3	NA	CAISGEGDGYTF	TGTGCCATCAGTGGGGAAGGGGATGGCTACACCTTC
NA	TRBJ1-2	TRBV4-1	NA	CASSQGENYGYTF	TGCGCCAGCAGCCAGGGAGAGAACTATGGCTACACCTTC
NA	TRBJ2-1	TRBV9	TRBD2	CASSVVERGGEQFF	TGTGCCAGCAGCGTAGTGGAGCGGGGGGGTGAGCAGTTCTTC
NA	TRBJ2-1	TRBV7-8	NA	CASSLKAGGYNEQFF	TGTGCCAGCAGCTTAAAAGCGGGCGGCTACAATGAGCAGTTCTTC
once	TRBJ1-1	TRBV4-2	NA	CASSQGGGLAEAFF	TGTGCCAGCAGCCAAGGGGGGGGGCTGGCTGAAGCTTTCTTT
NA	TRBJ1-2	TRBV27	NA	CASSPPGTSYTF	TGTGCCAGCAGTCCGCCGGGGACATCCTACACCTTC
NA	TRBJ2-7	TRBV4-1	NA	CASSQVMNGGYEQYF	TGCGCCAGCAGCCAAGTAATGAACGGAGGATACGAGCAGTACTTC
NA	TRBJ2-2	TRBV9	TRBD2	CASSPGGLAGELFF	TGTGCCAGCAGCCCCGGGGGACTAGCGGGGGAGCTGTTTTTT
NA	TRBJ1-2	TRBV2	NA	CASSLGLETVNYGYTF	TGTGCCAGCAGTCTTGGCCTGGAGACGGTTAACTATGGCTACACCTTC
few	TRBJ2-2	TRBV30	NA	CAWRGTPNTGELFF	TGTGCCTGGAGGGGGACACCGAACACCGGGGAGCTGTTTTTT
NA	TRBJ1-5	TRBV6-6	NA	CASTPEGSYSNQPQHF	TGTGCCAGCACTCCTGAGGGTAGCTATAGCAATCAGCCCCAGCATTTT
NA	TRBJ2-5	TRBV7-2	TRBD2	CASSGEGLAGGLETQYF	TGTGCCAGCAGCGGAGAGGGACTAGCGGGGGGGCTGGAGACCCAGTACTTC
NA	TRBJ1-4	TRBV4-1	NA	CASSQEEGEKLFF	TGCGCCAGCAGCCAAGAGGAGGGTGAAAAACTGTTTTTT
NA	TRBJ2-1	TRBV11-2	NA	CASSPPLQVNNEQFF	TGTGCCAGCAGCCCGCCCCTACAGGTCAACAATGAGCAGTTCTTC
NA	TRBJ2-7	TRBV2	NA	CASSAGPSSYEQYF	TGTGCCAGCAGTGCAGGGCCTTCCTCCTACGAGCAGTACTTC
NA	TRBJ1-1	TRBV19	NA	CASRGVYNTEAFF	TGTGCCAGTAGGGGCGTCTATAACACTGAAGCTTTCTTT
NA	TRBJ2-1	TRBV27	TRBD1	CASSRRQGPGEQFF	TGTGCCAGCAGCCGTAGACAGGGGCCTGGTGAGCAGTTCTTC
NA	TRBJ1-2	TRBV7-2	NA	CASSLGGGVYGYTF	TGTGCCAGCAGCTTAGGAGGCGGGGTTTATGGCTACACCTTC
NA	TRBJ2-2	TRBV7-3	TRBD1	CASSPRQGAAGELFF	TGTGCCAGCAGCCCGAGACAGGGGGCGGCCGGGGAGCTGTTTTTT